The TCR beta chain under discussion was sequenced for a study of blood T cells in healthy people across ages. Germline loops: CDR1 SGDLS, CDR2 YYNGEE. The V and J ends lost 5 bases and 2 bases, in that order; junction bases with no gene match: 7. This CDR3 has 16 residues. Study findings and constraints: There was no known CMV status for donors, so expanded clonotype changes were possibly confounded.

Combining a sample-barcoded 5' primer with a J-beta primer mix, a second PCR ran for 7 to 11 cycles. TCRdb passed the 5' RACE reads through MiXCR, listing each CDR3 protein once. The sample includes over 1,500,000 distinct CDR3 sequences, approximately 39% of them seen just once. This clonotype occurred a few times. Its target is unknown. Sequenced material: blood. The receptor was derived from a human donor in good health. The chain links TRBV9 to TRBJ2-1; 10 bases fit TRBD2. CDR3 in DNA: TGTGCCAGCAGTCCCCTAGCGGGGGCCCCCTACAATGAGCAGTTCTTC. Translating gives CASSPLAGAPYNEQFF.